What follows are 15 T cell receptor beta chains derived from one specimen sequenced in a study of CD8 T cells in Susac syndrome. Random hexamers primed reverse transcription of about 0.5 to 1 ug RNA. TCRdb re-called the immunoSEQ multiplex PCR reads with MiXCR, one entry per CDR3 protein. This sample has fewer than 350,000 distinct CDR3 sequences, with about 90% found just once. The sequencing input was CD4+ T cells from PBMCs. These receptors all stem from a human donor with multiple sclerosis.

The J gene is TRBJ2-2, the V gene TRBV4-3; 9 nucleotides align to TRBD1. The germline gives CDR1 LGHNA, CDR2 YSLEER. The length of the CDR3 is 16 residues. V shed 4 bases and J 3 bases; nucleotides not matched to a gene: 6. The CDR3 reads CASSPLTGGDTGELFF. The CDR3 nucleotides are TGCGCCAGCAGCCCCTTGACAGGGGGTGACACCGGGGAGCTGTTTTTT.

Only a few counts were recorded for this clonotype. The gene calls are TRBV7-2 and TRBJ2-2, with TRBD2 as a possible D gene (6 bases). V was cut by 3 bases and J by 1 base, with 9 bases left in between. Looked up from germline, CDR1 is SGHTA and CDR2 is FQGNSA. This CDR3 is built from 15 residues. The CDR3 region is CASSLGSGNTGELFF. CDR3 nucleotides: TGTGCCAGCAGCTTGGGTAGCGGGAACACCGGGGAGCTGTTTTTT.

The V call is TRBV12-3 or TRBV12-4, the J call TRBJ1-5; D gene ambiguous. Trimming shortened V by 6 bases and J by 7 bases, and 13 bases separated the two germline ends. CDR3 length: 13 residues. CDR3 sequence reads: CASSLAEYQPQHF. The DNA of the CDR3 is TGTGCCAGCAGCCTGGCGGAGTACCAGCCCCAGCATTTT.

This clonotype came up a few times. The CDR3: CASSYARGAGANVLTF. The CDR3 region has the DNA TGTGCCAGCAGTTACGCTCGAGGGGCTGGGGCCAACGTCCTGACTTTC. The V and J genes are TRBV6-5 and TRBJ2-6; either TRBD1 or TRBD2 may supply D (5 bases each). V was pared by 2 bases and J by 2 bases, with 10 bases between. This CDR3 region has 16 residues. CDR1 MNHEY and CDR2 SVGAGI come from the germline V gene.

The chain combines TRBV5-4 with TRBJ2-1, with D perhaps being TRBD1 or TRBD2 (5 bases each). CDR1 is SGHNT and CDR2 is YYREEE in the germline V gene (reference sequence). V was trimmed by 0 bases and J by 5 bases, leaving 12 bases between them. The CDR3 length is 15 residues. In nucleotides, the CDR3 is TGTGCCAGCAGCTTGGGGGTCGGGACCAACAATGAGCAGTTCTTC. This codes for CASSLGVGTNNEQFF.

The V gene is TRBV7-3, the J gene TRBJ2-1; D gene unclear. V was cut by 0 bases and J by 7 bases, with 7 bases left in between. The CDR3 sequence is 13 residues long. Per germline, CDR1 SGHTA and CDR2 FQGTGA. Here the CDR3 DNA reads TGTGCCAGCAGCTTAACGACCTTGAATGAGCAGTTCTTC. Translation gives CASSLTTLNEQFF.

The chain uses TRBV2 and TRBJ1-4; 7 bases fit TRBD1. CDR1 SNHLY and CDR2 FYNNEI come from the germline V gene. The trim removed 10 bases at V and 7 bases at J, leaving 9 bases unmatched. This CDR3 region has 13 residues. DNA of the CDR3: TGTGCCACCAGGACCAGGGGGTTTGAAAAACTGTTTTTT. As protein: CATRTRGFEKLFF. Filled out from reference TRBV2 and TRBJ1-4, the complete variable domain reads EPEVTQTPSHQVTQMGQEVILRCVPISNHLYFYWYRQILGQKVEFLVSFYNNEISEKSEIFDDQFSVERPDGSNFTLKIRSTKLEDSAMYFCATRTRGFEKLFFGSGTQLSVL.

This rearrangement joins TRBV7-9 to TRBJ2-3, with D perhaps TRBD1 (6 bases). Germline assignment: CDR1 SEHNR and CDR2 FQNEAQ (reference sequence). The CDR3 runs to 15 residues. Trimming removed 0 bases at V and 1 base at J, with 8 bases between. CDR3 region: CASSLAGARTDTQYF. CDR3 nucleotide sequence: TGTGCCAGCAGCTTAGCGGGGGCCCGCACAGATACGCAGTATTTT.

This chain uses TRBV7-8 with TRBJ1-1; the D gene is possibly TRBD1 (6 bases). The germline CDR1 and CDR2 sequences are SGHVS and FQNEAQ. This CDR3 has 15 residues. V lost 6 bases and J 4 bases, leaving 18 bases between the germline ends. CDR3 region: CASSQNRERGTEAFF. In nucleotides, the CDR3 is TGTGCCAGCAGTCAAAACAGGGAGAGAGGCACTGAAGCTTTCTTT.

The chain carries TRBV6-6 and TRBJ1-5; D unclear. V dropped 4 bases and J dropped 7 bases, with 11 bases sitting between them. The CDR3 covers 13 residues. CDR1 is MNHNY and CDR2 is SVGAGI in the germline V gene (reference sequence). The CDR3 sequence: CASSSSGGQPQHF. CDR3 DNA: TGTGCCAGCAGTTCATCAGGTGGCCAGCCCCAGCATTTT.

This chain joins TRBV7-2 and TRBJ2-3; no clear D gene. Between the trimmed V and J ends, which lost 1 base and 3 bases, there was a span of 11 bases. CDR3 size: 15 residues. CDR1 and CDR2 (germline): SGHTA, FQGNSA. CDR3 nucleotide sequence: TGTGCCAGCAGCTTAGGACATATTACTACAGATACGCAGTATTTT. Translated: CASSLGHITTDTQYF.

The rearrangement joins TRBV14 to TRBJ1-1, with 7 bases lining up with TRBD1. Germline CDR1 and CDR2: SGHDN and FVKESK. With 0 bases clipped from V and 2 bases from J, the junction kept 6 bases outside the gene matches. There are 16 residues in the CDR3. Here the CDR3 DNA reads TGTGCCAGCAGCCAAGACTGGGGACAGCTCAACACTGAAGCTTTCTTT. This sequence encodes CASSQDWGQLNTEAFF.

This clonotype was seen only a few times. At one end the junction does not follow the germline gene, possibly because of a read error. V and J are TRBV15 and TRBJ2-5; D unresolved. The CDR3 is 14 residues long. CDR1 LNHNV and CDR2 YYDKDF come from the germline V gene (reference sequence). CDR3: CATSRAERTETQYF. Here the CDR3 DNA reads TGTGCCACCAGCAGAGCGGAGAGAACGGAGACCCAGTACTTT.

This sequence joins TRBV6-6 and TRBJ1-1; a possible D gene is TRBD1 (5 bases). V was clipped by 2 bases and J by 11 bases, with 21 bases between them. Per germline, CDR1 MNHNY and CDR2 SVGAGI (reference sequence). The CDR3 extends over 15 amino acids. In DNA form, the CDR3 reads TGTGCCAGCAGTTACCCCCTTTCATGGGGGGAACGGGCTTTCTTT. This codes for CASSYPLSWGERAFF.

The J gene is TRBJ2-5, the V gene TRBV24-1, with TRBD2 matching over 12 bases. V trimming: 5 bases; J trimming: 1 base; junction bases outside the gene matches: 7. The germline V gene has CDR1 KGHDR and CDR2 SFDVKD. This CDR3 is built from 17 residues. The CDR3 here is CATSGGLAGFGQETQYF. The CDR3, as DNA: TGTGCCACCAGTGGAGGACTAGCGGGATTCGGCCAAGAGACCCAGTACTTC.